The next 28 T cell receptor beta chains were all read from a single sample in a study of T cells of healthy individuals. TCRdb processed the 5' RACE reads anew with MiXCR; each CDR3 protein has one entry. The sample lists about 82,000 distinct CDR3 sequences, around 5.1% occurring once. The source of these receptors is a female donor in good health.

This clonotype was seen only a few times. V gene TRBV29-1 combines with J gene TRBJ1-2; D is unclear. Trimming took off 4 bases at V and 3 bases at J, with 9 bases between the two ends. This CDR3 region has 12 residues. The V gene's germline CDR1 is SQVTM and CDR2 ANQGSEA. CDR3 nucleotide sequence: TGCAGCGTTGCCGACTCCCACTATGGCTACACCTTC. It is translated as CSVADSHYGYTF.

V and J are TRBV6-1 and TRBJ2-2, with 9 positions matching TRBD1. V lost 2 bases to trimming and J lost 3 bases; unmatched junction nucleotides: 4. CDR1 is MNHNS, CDR2 SASEGT, per germline. The CDR3 is made up of 16 amino acids. The CDR3 DNA is TGTGCCAGCAGTGAACGACAGGGGGACTACACCGGGGAGCTGTTTTTT. This translates into CASSERQGDYTGELFF.

In this sample, this clonotype turned up many times. The V call is TRBV6-5, the J call TRBJ2-5; D remains unclear. The germline CDR1 and CDR2 sequences are MNHEY and SVGAGI. The CDR3 covers 13 residues. The V end lost 1 base, the J end lost 2 bases, and 5 bases lay between the germline ends. In DNA, the CDR3 is TGTGCCAGCAGTTACTTGAGTCAAGAGACCCAGTACTTC. Its protein product is CASSYLSQETQYF.

This clonotype was detected many times. The chain uses TRBV5-1 and TRBJ2-1; 9 nucleotides line up with TRBD2. The CDR3 spans 16 residues. Germline-derived CDR1 and CDR2 are SGHRS and YFSETQ. The junction had 3 bases not matched to a gene; V was cut back by 2 bases and J by 0 bases. The chain's CDR3 is CASSFSSGTSYNEQFF. The CDR3 DNA reads as TGCGCCAGCAGCTTTTCTAGCGGGACCTCCTACAATGAGCAGTTCTTC.

Only a few counts were recorded for this clonotype. The chain employs TRBV27 and TRBJ1-2, with 7 bases that match TRBD1. Per the germline V gene, CDR1 is MNHEY and CDR2 is SMNVEV (reference sequence). The CDR3 contains 14 residues. J was trimmed by 5 bases and V by 5 bases; bases with no gene match: 8. The CDR3, as DNA: TGTGCCAGCAGTCGAGGGGACAGTTTTTATGGCTACACCTTC. Residues: CASSRGDSFYGYTF.

In this sample, this clonotype turned up many times. The chain recombines TRBV11-2 with TRBJ2-1; 7 nucleotides agree with TRBD2. Germline V gives CDR1 SGHAT, CDR2 FQNNGV. CDR3 size: 17 residues. The V and J ends lost 1 base and 5 bases, in that order; junction bases with no gene match: 11. CDR3 sequence: CASSLGPLAGVHNEQFF. The CDR3 DNA follows: TGTGCCAGCAGCTTAGGCCCTTTGGCGGGAGTCCACAATGAGCAGTTCTTC.

This clonotype came up many times. This chain uses TRBV6-6 with TRBJ2-3; 9 bases match TRBD1. V lost 6 bases and J lost 3; bases outside the gene matches: 4. This CDR3 spans 14 amino acids. Germline V gene lookup returns CDR1 MNHNY and CDR2 SVGAGI (reference sequence). The CDR3 DNA is TGTGCCAGCAGACGCGGACAGGGGACAGATACGCAGTATTTT. Protein sequence: CASRRGQGTDTQYF.

Ten or more counts support this clonotype. The chain employs TRBV7-8 and TRBJ2-7, with 15 bases matching TRBD2. The trim removed 5 bases at V and 5 bases at J, leaving 4 bases unmatched. Germline CDR1 is SGHVS and CDR2 is FQNEAQ. The CDR3 length is 15 residues. The CDR3 DNA is TGTGCCAGCAGCCGGACTAGCGGGAGGGTTAACGAGCAGTACTTC. Its translation is CASSRTSGRVNEQYF.

A few counts support this clonotype. This sequence joins TRBV7-8 and TRBJ2-1; 12 bases fit TRBD1. Germline loops: CDR1 SGHVS, CDR2 FQNEAQ. V gave up 6 bases and J gave up 6 bases; unmatched junction bases: 6. This CDR3 has 15 residues. The CDR3 bases are TGTGCCAGCAGAGGGGACAGGGGGCGCGTCAATGAGCAGTTCTTC. This sequence encodes CASRGDRGRVNEQFF.

This clonotype showed up many times. The chain links TRBV20-1 to TRBJ1-1; D ambiguous. Trimming stripped 2 bases from V and 8 bases from J, with 18 bases between. This CDR3 is built from 14 residues. CDR1 DFQATT and CDR2 SNEGSKA come from the germline V gene (reference sequence). CDR3 DNA: TGCAGTGCTAGACCTAATCACGGGTTGGGGGAAGCTTTCTTT. Translated, it gives CSARPNHGLGEAFF.

Ten or more counts support this clonotype. The chain carries TRBV3-1 and TRBJ2-3; 7 bases agree with TRBD1. This CDR3 comprises 16 residues. V dropped 0 bases and J dropped 2; count of bases not matched to a gene: 5. Germline V lookup: CDR1 LGHDT, CDR2 YNNKEL (reference sequence). The CDR3 loop is CASSQEGTDYTDTQYF. CDR3 bases: TGTGCCAGCAGCCAAGAGGGGACAGACTACACAGATACGCAGTATTTT.

This chain uses TRBV29-1 with TRBJ2-7; 10 bases match TRBD1. This CDR3 is built from 17 residues. Germline CDR1 is SQVTM and CDR2 is ANQGSEA. J was trimmed by 6 bases and V by 1 base; bases with no gene match: 15. The CDR3 DNA reads TGCAGCGTTGAAGTATTAAAGGGCTGGACAGGGGGTGGCGAGCAGTACTTC. This translates into CSVEVLKGWTGGGEQYF.

The rearrangement links TRBV11-2 to TRBJ2-7; a possible D gene is TRBD2 (5 bases). The CDR3 runs to 15 residues. The V end was cut by 3 bases, the J end by 2 bases, with 14 bases between. The germline V gene has CDR1 SGHAT and CDR2 FQNNGV. The CDR3 protein is CASSFASGRTYEQYF. The DNA for the CDR3 is TGTGCCAGCAGCTTCGCCAGCGGCAGAACCTACGAGCAGTACTTC.

In this sample, this clonotype turned up many times. The chain uses TRBV11-1 and TRBJ2-7, with 7 nucleotides matching TRBD1. This CDR3 region has 15 residues. The V segment lost 5 bases and the J segment 3 bases; nucleotides outside the gene matches: 10. Germline CDR1 and CDR2: SGHAT and FQDESV (reference sequence). In DNA form, the CDR3 reads TGTGCCAGCAGCCCGCGACAGGGCCCGAACTACGAGCAGTACTTC. Its protein is CASSPRQGPNYEQYF.

The table lists this clonotype with a few counts. This sequence joins TRBV7-9 and TRBJ2-1; D may be TRBD2 (6 bases). Germline V gives CDR1 SEHNR, CDR2 FQNEAQ (reference sequence). This CDR3 comprises 16 residues. V lost 4 bases, J lost 4 bases, and 17 bases lay in between. The CDR3 here is CASSYYLGEVYNEQFF. CDR3 nucleotide sequence: TGTGCCAGCAGCTATTACTTGGGGGAGGTGTACAATGAGCAGTTCTTC.

This clonotype has at least ten counts. V usage is TRBV7-6 and J usage is TRBJ2-3, with D tentatively TRBD2 (5 bases). The CDR3 sequence is 15 residues long. Germline values: CDR1 SGHVS, CDR2 FNYEAQ. V was trimmed by 0 bases and J by 5 bases, leaving 12 bases between them. CDR3 amino acids: CASSLARLAVDTQYF. The CDR3 region has the DNA TGTGCCAGCAGCTTAGCTCGTCTAGCAGTAGATACGCAGTATTTT.

This chain uses TRBV6-2 or TRBV6-3 with TRBJ1-2; unclear D gene. V was shortened by 0 bases and J by 3 bases, with 8 bases between the two germline ends. Germline V gene data show CDR1 as MNHEY and CDR2 as SVGEGT. The CDR3 loop spans 14 amino acids. The DNA for the CDR3 is TGTGCCAGCAGTTACTCGAACAGCTACTATGGCTACACCTTC. Residues: CASSYSNSYYGYTF.

This clonotype was found many times. The rearrangement joins TRBV28 to TRBJ2-7, with 8 bases that match TRBD1. Germline V lookup: CDR1 MDHEN, CDR2 SYDVKM. The CDR3 extends over 17 amino acids. Trimming took 6 bases from V and 2 from J; bases not matched to a gene: 15. CDR3 residues: CASSYNIGQGVTYEQYF. The CDR3 DNA follows: TGTGCCAGCAGCTATAACATTGGACAGGGTGTCACCTACGAGCAGTACTTC.

This clonotype has more than one count but fewer than ten. The V and J genes are TRBV12-5 and TRBJ2-1, with 10 bases matching TRBD2. This CDR3 is 16 amino acids long. With V trimmed by 0 bases and J by 6 bases, 5 bases remained unmatched. The germline V gene has CDR1 LGHNT and CDR2 FRNRAP. The CDR3 protein is CASGLVLSSGSNEQFF. For the CDR3, the DNA is TGTGCTAGTGGTTTGGTTCTCTCTAGCGGGAGCAATGAGCAGTTCTTC.

In this sample, this clonotype turned up a few times. This chain links TRBV4-1 with TRBJ2-1, with 10 nucleotides matching TRBD2. V gave up 0 bases and J gave up 2 bases; unmatched junction bases: 4. The CDR3 is made up of 17 amino acids. Germline-derived CDR1 and CDR2 are MGHRA and YSYEKL. The CDR3 bases are TGCGCCAGCAGCCAAGATAGGACTAGCGGAACCTACAATGAGCAGTTCTTC. This encodes CASSQDRTSGTYNEQFF.

This clonotype occurred a few times. A read error is possible here, since a much larger clone lies one base away. The chain employs TRBV20-1 and TRBJ2-3; D unclear. This CDR3 region has 12 residues. Looked up from germline, CDR1 is DFQATT and CDR2 is SNEGSKA (reference sequence). V dropped 0 bases and J dropped 10 bases, with 11 bases sitting between them. CDR3 sequence (DNA): TGCAGTGCTAGAGATGTGGCCGGTTCGCAGTATTTT. Protein product: CSARDVAGSQYF.

Many counts were recorded for this clonotype. V is TRBV10-3 and J is TRBJ1-5, with D uncertain. This CDR3 region has 12 residues. Trimming took 3 bases from V and 12 from J, leaving 12 bases between them. Germline CDR1 reads ENHRY; CDR2 reads SYGVKD. For the CDR3, the DNA is TGTGCCATCAGTGATTCTCAGGATCTCCAGCATTTT. Translating gives CAISDSQDLQHF.

In its sample, this clonotype was seen many times. CDR3 loop: CASSFQAGGGETQYF. Here the CDR3 DNA reads TGTGCCAGCAGCTTCCAAGCGGGAGGGGGAGAGACCCAGTACTTC. The J gene is TRBJ2-5, the V gene TRBV7-2; 10 positions agree with TRBD2. The germline gives CDR1 SGHTA, CDR2 FQGNSA. Trimming removed 3 bases from V and 4 bases from J; junction bases left unmatched: 5. This CDR3 has 15 residues.

This clonotype was counted at least ten times. V usage is TRBV20-1 and J usage is TRBJ2-1; D is undetermined. From germline, CDR1 is DFQATT and CDR2 SNEGSKA (reference sequence). The CDR3 totals 17 residues. The CDR3 sequence: CRPLGSPVMFSYNEQFF. The DNA of the CDR3 is TGCAGGCCCCTTGGCAGCCCAGTAATGTTCTCCTACAATGAGCAGTTCTTC.

This clonotype was recorded at least ten times. This chain links TRBV13 with TRBJ2-7; TRBD1 matches at 7 bases. V was clipped by 5 bases and J by 2 bases; unmatched bases: 9. The CDR3 runs 15 residues. CDR1 and CDR2 from the germline V gene are PRHDT and FYEKMQ (reference sequence). The CDR3 region has the DNA TGTGCCAGCAGCGAATCGGACAGGACCACCTACGAGCAGTACTTC. It encodes CASSESDRTTYEQYF.

This clonotype was seen ten or more times. V and J are TRBV4-2 and TRBJ2-3, with 7 bases that match TRBD1. Germline CDR1 is LGHNA and CDR2 is YNFKEQ. The CDR3 loop spans 16 amino acids. With V trimmed by 4 bases and J by 2 bases, 9 bases remained unmatched. CDR3 in DNA: TGTGCCAGCAGCCTTATCGACAGGGACCACACAGATACGCAGTATTTT. Protein product: CASSLIDRDHTDTQYF.

This clonotype was found many times. The rearrangement links TRBV28 to TRBJ1-2; a weak D match, TRBD1 (5 bases). V was pared by 2 bases and J by 2 bases, with 6 bases between. Per germline, CDR1 MDHEN and CDR2 SYDVKM. The CDR3 runs to 13 residues. CDR3 sequence (DNA): TGTGCCAGCAGTTTAGGGGGGAACTATGGCTACACCTTC. Protein product: CASSLGGNYGYTF.

This clonotype occurred a few times. V is TRBV7-2 and J is TRBJ2-7; D perhaps matches TRBD2 (5 bases). The CDR3 has 14 residues. V was clipped by 10 bases and J by 0 bases, with 16 bases between them. CDR1 and CDR2 (germline): SGHTA, FQGNSA. CDR3 sequence reads: CATTKTTFSYEQYF. The CDR3 bases are TGTGCCACCACTAAGACTACCTTCTCCTACGAGCAGTACTTC.